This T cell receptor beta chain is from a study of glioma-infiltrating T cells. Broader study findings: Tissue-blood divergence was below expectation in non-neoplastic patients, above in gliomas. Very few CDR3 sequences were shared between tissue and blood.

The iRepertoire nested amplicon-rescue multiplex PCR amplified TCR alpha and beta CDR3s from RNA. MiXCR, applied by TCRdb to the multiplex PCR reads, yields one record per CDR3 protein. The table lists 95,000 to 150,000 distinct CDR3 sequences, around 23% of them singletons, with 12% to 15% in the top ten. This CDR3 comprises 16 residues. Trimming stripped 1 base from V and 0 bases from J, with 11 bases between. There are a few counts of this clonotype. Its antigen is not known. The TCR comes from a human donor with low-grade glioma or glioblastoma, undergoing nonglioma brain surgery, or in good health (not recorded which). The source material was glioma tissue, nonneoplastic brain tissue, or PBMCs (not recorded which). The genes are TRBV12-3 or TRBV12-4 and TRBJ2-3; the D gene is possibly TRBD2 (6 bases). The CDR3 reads CASSLGNSGSTDTQYF. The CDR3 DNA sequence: TGTGCCAGCAGTTTAGGGAATAGCGGCAGCACAGATACGCAGTATTTT.